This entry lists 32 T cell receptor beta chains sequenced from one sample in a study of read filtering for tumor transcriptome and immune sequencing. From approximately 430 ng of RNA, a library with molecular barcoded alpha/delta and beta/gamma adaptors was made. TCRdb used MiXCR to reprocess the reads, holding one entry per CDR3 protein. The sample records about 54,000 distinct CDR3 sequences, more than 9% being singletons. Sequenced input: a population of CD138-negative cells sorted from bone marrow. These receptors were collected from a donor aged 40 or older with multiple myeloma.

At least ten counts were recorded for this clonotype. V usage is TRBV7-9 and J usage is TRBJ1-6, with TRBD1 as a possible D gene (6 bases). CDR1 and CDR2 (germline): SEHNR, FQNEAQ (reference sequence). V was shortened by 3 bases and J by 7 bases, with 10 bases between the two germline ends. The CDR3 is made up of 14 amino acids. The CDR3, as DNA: TGTGCCAGCAGCTTTTGGACAGTAAATTCACCCCTCCACTTT. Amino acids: CASSFWTVNSPLHF.

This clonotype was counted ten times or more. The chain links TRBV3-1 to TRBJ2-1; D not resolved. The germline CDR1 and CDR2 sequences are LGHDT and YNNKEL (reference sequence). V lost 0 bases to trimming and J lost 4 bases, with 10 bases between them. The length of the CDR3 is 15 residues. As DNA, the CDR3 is TGTGCCAGCAGCCAAGACCGCGGTTTATACAATGAGCAGTTCTTC. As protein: CASSQDRGLYNEQFF.

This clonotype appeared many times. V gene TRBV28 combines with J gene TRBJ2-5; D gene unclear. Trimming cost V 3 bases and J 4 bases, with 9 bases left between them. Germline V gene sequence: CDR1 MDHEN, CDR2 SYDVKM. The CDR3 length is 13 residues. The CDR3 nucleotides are TGTGCCAGCAGTTTTTCGCAAATAGAGACCCAGTACTTC. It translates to CASSFSQIETQYF.

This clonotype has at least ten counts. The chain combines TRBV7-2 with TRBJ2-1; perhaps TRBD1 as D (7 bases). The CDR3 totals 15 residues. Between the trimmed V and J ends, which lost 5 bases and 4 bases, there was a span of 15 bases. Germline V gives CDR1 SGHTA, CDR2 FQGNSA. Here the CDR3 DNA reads TGTGCCAGCAGCCAGGCGGGACAGCTTTACAATGAGCAGTTCTTC. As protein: CASSQAGQLYNEQFF.

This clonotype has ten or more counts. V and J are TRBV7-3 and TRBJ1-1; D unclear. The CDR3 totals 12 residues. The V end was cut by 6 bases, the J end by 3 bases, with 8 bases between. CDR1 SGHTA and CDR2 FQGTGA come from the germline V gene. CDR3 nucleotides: TGTGCCAGCAGTCAACCGGACACTGAAGCTTTCTTT. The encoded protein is CASSQPDTEAFF. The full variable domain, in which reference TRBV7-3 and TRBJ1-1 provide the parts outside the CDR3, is GAGVSQTPSNKVTEKGKYVELRCDPISGHTALYWYRQSLGQGPEFLIYFQGTGAADDSGLPNDRFFAVRPEGSVSTLKIQRTERGDSAVYLCASSQPDTEAFFGQGTRLTVV.

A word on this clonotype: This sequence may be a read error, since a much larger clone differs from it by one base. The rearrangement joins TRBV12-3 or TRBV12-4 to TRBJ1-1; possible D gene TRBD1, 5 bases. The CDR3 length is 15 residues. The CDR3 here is CACSFGWGENTEAFF. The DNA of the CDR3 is TGTGCCTGCAGTTTCGGCTGGGGGGAGAACACTGAAGCTTTCTTT.

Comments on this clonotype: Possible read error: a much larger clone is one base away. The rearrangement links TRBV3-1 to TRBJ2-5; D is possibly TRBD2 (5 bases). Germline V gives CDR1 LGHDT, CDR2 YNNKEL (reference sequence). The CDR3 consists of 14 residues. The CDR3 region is CARSQSAGQETQYF. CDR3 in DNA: TGTGCCCGCAGCCAATCGGCGGGCCAAGAGACCCAGTACTTC.

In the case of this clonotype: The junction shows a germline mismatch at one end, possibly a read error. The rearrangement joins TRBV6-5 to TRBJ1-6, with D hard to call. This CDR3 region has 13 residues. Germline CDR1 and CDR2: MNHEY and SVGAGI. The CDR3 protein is CASSPWVDSPLHF. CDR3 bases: TGTGCCAGCAGCCCCTGGGTGGATTCACCCCTCCATTTT.

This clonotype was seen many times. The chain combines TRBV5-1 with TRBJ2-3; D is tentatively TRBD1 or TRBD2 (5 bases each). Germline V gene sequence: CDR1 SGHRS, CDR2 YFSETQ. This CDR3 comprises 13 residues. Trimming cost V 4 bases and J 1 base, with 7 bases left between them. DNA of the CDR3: TGCGCCAGCAGCCGGGACGGCACAGATACGCAGTATTTT. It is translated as CASSRDGTDTQYF.

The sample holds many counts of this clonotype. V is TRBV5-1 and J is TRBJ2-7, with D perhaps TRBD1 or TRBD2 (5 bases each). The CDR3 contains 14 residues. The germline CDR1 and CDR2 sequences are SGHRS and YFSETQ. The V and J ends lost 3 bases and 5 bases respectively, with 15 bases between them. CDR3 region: CASSWRGQGDEQYF. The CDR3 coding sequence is TGCGCCAGCAGCTGGAGAGGGCAGGGCGACGAGCAGTACTTC.

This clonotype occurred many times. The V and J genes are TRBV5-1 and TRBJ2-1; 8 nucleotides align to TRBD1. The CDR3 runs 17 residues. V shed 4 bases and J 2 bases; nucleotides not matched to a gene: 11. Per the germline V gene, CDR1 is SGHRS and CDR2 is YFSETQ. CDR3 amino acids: CASSPDPTGVTYNEQFF. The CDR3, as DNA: TGCGCCAGCAGCCCGGACCCGACAGGGGTGACCTACAATGAGCAGTTCTTC.

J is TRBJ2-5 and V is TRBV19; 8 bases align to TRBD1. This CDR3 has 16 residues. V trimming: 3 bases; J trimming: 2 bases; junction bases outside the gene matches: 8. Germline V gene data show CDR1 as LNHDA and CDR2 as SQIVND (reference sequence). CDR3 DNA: TGTGCCAGTAGTATTGGGGACAGGACTTCTCAAGAGACCCAGTACTTC. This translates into CASSIGDRTSQETQYF.

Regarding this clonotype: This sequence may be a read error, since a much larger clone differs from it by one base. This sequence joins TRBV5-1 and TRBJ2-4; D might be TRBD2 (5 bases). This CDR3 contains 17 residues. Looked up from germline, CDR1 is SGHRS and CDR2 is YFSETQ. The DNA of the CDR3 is TGCGCCAGCAGCTTAACCCTCAGAACCCTAGCCAAAAACATTCGGTACTTC. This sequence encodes CASSLTLRTLAKNIRYF.

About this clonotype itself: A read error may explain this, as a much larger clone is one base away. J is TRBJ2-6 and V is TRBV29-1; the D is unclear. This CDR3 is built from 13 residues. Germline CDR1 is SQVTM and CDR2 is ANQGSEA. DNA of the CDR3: TGCAGCATTGAAGTCTCTGGGGCCAACGTCCTGACTTTC. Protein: CSIEVSGANVLTF.

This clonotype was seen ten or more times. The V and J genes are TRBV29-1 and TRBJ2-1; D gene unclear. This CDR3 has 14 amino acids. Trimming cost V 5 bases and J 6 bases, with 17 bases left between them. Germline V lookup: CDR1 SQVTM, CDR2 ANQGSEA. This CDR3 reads CSVSPGPSANEQFF. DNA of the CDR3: TGCAGCGTTTCACCGGGCCCATCCGCCAATGAGCAGTTCTTC.

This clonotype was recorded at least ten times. The CDR3 nucleotides read TGCAGTGCTAGAGAGAGAGGGGTCGGGACGGCCGAAAACACTGAAGCTTTCTTT. This translates into CSARERGVGTAENTEAFF. V and J are TRBV20-1 and TRBJ1-1; D is possibly TRBD1 (5 bases). V gave up 0 bases and J gave up 2 bases, with 22 bases separating them. The CDR3 sequence is 18 residues long. Germline V gene sequence: CDR1 DFQATT, CDR2 SNEGSKA (reference sequence).

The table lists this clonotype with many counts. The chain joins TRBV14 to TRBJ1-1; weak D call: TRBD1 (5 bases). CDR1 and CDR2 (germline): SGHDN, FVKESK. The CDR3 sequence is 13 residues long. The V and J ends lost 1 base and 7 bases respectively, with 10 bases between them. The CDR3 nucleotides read TGTGCCAGCAGCCAAGGACAGCGAGTTGAAGCTTTCTTT. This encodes CASSQGQRVEAFF.

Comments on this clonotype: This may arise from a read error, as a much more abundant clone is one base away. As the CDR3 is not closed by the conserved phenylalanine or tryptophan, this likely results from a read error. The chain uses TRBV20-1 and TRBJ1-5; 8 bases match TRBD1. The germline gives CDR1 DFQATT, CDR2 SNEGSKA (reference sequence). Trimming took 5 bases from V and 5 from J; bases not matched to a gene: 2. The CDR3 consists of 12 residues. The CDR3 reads CSAQDRDQPQHP. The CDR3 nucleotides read TGCAGTGCTCAGGACAGGGATCAGCCCCAGCATCCT.

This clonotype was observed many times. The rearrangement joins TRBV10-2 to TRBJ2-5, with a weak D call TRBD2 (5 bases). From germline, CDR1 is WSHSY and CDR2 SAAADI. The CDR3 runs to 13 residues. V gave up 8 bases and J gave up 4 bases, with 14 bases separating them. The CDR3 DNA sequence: TGCGCCAGCGAAAGAGGGCTAGGAGAGACCCAGTACTTC. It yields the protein CASERGLGETQYF.

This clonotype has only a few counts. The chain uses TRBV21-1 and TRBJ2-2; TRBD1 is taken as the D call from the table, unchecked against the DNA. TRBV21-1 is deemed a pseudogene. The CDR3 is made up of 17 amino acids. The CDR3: CASSNDPGTRLSGELFF. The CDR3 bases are TGTGCCAGCAGCAACGATCCAGGGACCAGGCTTAGCGGGGAGCTGTTTTTT.

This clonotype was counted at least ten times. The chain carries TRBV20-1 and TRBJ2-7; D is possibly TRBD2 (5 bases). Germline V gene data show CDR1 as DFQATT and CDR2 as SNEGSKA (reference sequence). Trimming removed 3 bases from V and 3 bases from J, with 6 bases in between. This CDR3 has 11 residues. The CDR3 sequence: CSARSGYEQYF. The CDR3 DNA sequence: TGCAGTGCTAGGAGCGGCTACGAGCAGTACTTC.

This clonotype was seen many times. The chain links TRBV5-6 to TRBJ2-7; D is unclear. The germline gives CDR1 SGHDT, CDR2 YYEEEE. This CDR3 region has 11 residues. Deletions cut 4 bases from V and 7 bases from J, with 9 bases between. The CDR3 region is CASSLTSEQYF. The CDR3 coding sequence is TGTGCCAGCAGCCTAACGAGTGAGCAGTACTTC. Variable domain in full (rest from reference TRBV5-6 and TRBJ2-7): DAGVTQSPTHLIKTRGQQVTLRCSPKSGHDTVSWYQQALGQGPQFIFQYYEEEERQRGNFPDRFSGHQFPNYSSELNVNALLLGDSALYLCASSLTSEQYFGPGTRLTVT.

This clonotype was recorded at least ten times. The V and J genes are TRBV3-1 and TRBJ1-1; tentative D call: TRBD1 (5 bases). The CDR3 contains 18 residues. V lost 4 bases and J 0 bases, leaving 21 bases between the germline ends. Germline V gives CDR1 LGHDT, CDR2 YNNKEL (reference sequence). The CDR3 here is CASSRQRGRDVMNTEAFF. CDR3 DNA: TGTGCCAGCAGCCGCCAACGAGGCAGGGACGTAATGAACACTGAAGCTTTCTTT.

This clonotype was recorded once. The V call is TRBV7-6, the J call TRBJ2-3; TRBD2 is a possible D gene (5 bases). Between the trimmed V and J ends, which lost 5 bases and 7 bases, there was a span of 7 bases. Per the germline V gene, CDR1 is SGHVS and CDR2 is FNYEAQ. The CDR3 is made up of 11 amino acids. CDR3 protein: CASSLGNTQYF. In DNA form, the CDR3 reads TGTGCCAGCAGCCTCGGGAATACGCAGTATTTT.

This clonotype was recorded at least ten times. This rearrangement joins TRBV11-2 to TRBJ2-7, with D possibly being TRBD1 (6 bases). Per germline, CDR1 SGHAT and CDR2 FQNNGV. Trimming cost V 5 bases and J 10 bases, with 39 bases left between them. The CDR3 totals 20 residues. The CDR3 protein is CASSRPRNRALNPERGPQYF. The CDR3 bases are TGTGCCAGCAGCCGGCCCCGGAACAGGGCGTTAAATCCCGAGCGTGGGCCCCAGTACTTC.

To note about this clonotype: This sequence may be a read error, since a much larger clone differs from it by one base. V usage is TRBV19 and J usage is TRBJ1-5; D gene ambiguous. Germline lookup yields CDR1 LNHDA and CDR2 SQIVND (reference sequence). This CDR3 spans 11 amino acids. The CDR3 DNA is TGTGCCTCCGGGGTCAATCGGCCCCAGCATTTT. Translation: CASGVNRPQHF.

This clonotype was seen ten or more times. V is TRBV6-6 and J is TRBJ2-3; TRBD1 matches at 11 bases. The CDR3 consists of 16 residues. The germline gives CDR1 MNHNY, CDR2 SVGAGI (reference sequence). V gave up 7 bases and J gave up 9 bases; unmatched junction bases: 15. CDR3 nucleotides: TGTGCCAGCATATTCGGACAGGGGGCTAACAGCCAGACGCAGTATTTT. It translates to CASIFGQGANSQTQYF.

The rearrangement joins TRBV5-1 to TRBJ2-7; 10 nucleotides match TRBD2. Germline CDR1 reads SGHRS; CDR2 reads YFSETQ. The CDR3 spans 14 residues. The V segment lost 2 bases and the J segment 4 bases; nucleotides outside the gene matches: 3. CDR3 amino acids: CASSFTSGVYEQYF. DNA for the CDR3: TGCGCCAGCAGCTTTACTAGCGGGGTATACGAGCAGTACTTC. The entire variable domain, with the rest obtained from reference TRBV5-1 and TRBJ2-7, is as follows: KAGVTQTPRYLIKTRGQQVTLSCSPISGHRSVSWYQQTPGQGLQFLFEYFSETQRNKGNFPGRFSGRQFSNSRSEMNVSTLELGDSALYLCASSFTSGVYEQYFGPGTRLTVT.

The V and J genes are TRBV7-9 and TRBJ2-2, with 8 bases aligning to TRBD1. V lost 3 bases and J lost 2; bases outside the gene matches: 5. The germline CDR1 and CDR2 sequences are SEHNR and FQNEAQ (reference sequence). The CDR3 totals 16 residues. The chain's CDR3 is CASSLGTGTNTGELFF. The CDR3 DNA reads TGTGCCAGCAGCTTGGGGACAGGAACCAACACCGGGGAGCTGTTTTTT.

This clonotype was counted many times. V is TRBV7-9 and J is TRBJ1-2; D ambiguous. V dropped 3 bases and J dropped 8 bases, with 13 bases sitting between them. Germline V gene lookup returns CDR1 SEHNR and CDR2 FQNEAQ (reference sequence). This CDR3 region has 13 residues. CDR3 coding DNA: TGTGCCAGCAGCTTGCCAGGCCTCCGCGGCTACACCTTC. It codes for CASSLPGLRGYTF.

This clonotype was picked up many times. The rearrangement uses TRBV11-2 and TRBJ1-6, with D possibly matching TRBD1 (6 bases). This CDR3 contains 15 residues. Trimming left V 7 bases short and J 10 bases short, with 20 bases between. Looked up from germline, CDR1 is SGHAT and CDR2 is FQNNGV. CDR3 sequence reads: CASNRPWGQISPLHF. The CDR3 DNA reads TGTGCCAGCAACCGTCCCTGGGGACAAATATCACCCCTCCACTTT.

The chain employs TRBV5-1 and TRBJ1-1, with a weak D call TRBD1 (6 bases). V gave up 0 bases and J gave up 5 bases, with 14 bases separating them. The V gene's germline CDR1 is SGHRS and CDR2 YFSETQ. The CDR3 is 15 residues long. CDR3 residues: CASSLGGGLDTEAFF. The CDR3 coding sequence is TGCGCCAGCAGCTTGGGCGGGGGGCTGGATACTGAAGCTTTCTTT.